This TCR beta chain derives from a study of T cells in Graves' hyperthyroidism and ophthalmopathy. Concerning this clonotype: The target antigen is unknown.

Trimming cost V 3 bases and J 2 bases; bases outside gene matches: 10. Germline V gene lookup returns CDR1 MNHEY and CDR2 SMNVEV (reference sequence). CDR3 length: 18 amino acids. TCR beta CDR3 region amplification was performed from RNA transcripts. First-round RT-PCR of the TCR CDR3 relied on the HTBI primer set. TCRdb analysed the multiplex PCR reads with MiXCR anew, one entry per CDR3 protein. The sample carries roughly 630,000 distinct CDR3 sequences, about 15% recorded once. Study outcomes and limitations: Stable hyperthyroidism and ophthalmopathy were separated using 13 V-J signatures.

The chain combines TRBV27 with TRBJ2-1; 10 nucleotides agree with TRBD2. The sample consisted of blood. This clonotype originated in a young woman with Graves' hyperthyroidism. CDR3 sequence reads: CASSLSLAGVVPYNEQFF. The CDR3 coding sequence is TGTGCCAGCAGTTTGAGCCTAGCGGGAGTAGTTCCCTACAATGAGCAGTTCTTC.